This TCR beta chain was recovered during a study of blood T cell repertoires in COVID-19 (dated by TCRdb to between 2020 and 2021). Context from the whole study: The collaborator samples originated in the United States, Italy and Spain and spanned the acute and convalescent phases of COVID-19. Samples came from the ongoing ImmuneRACE study (first 160 participants) plus 1,254 subjects from 6 global collaborators. The sample metadata nearly always contained a de-identified subject ID, COVID-19 status, age in years and sex. A freely available public database, intended as a resource for researchers studying the immune response to SARS-CoV-2, is where the repertoires were released. Where HLA class I and class II types were available, the types were taken from metadata supplied by the sample provider, not from assay-based typing. The material from the prospective study consisted of cDNA or gDNA derived from T cells, B-cell-depleted T cells, or PBMCs. Deeply sampled blood TCRbeta repertoires from subjects exposed to, actively infected with, or recovered from COVID-19 were included in the dataset.

The immunoSEQ Assay, a bias-controlled multiplex PCR, was used to amplify TCRbeta CDR3 regions from genomic DNA. Concerning the study's data processing: The number of nucleated cells in each sample was estimated by amplification of reference gene primers within the assay. Sequence reads were collapsed and filtered to measure the absolute abundance of every unique TCRbeta CDR3 rearrangement. For each sample, productive Simpson clonality was calculated by taking the square root of Simpson's diversity index across productive rearrangements. Held by TCRdb, this immuneACCESS table contains in-frame sequences only and omits some clones. Under half of the omission traces to an unresolved V gene where checked; the cause of the rest is unknown. The V and J calls and clone size are taken from that table; D and trimming were inferred from the DNA. Across this sample there are 40,000 or so clones, with 79% seen only once. Together, the top ten hold around 25% of the sample.

Counted from cysteine to phenylalanine, this CDR3 has 14 amino acids. The kept DNA is CDR3 alone, 42 bases in frame from the first base. Collaborating institutions collected whole blood in K2EDTA tubes following their own protocols. For TCRbeta analysis, collaborators shipped samples in one of three forms: frozen whole blood, isolated PBMCs, or DNA extracted from either of those sample types. Results the study describes overall, beyond this receptor: The quantity of clinical and demographic metadata differed by source and by participant and was supplied without curation.

Comments on this clone: The antigen it binds to is not known. Per-nucleotide qualities are absent, and no much larger clonotype sits a single base away.

The chain links TRBV21-1 with TRBJ2-7; no check of the table's D call, TRBD1, against the DNA was made. TRBV21-1 is a known pseudogene. This TCR was sampled from a man between 65 and 80 years old with acute or convalescent COVID-19. The sequencing sample was made of peripheral blood. The CDR3 reads CASSSWAVCSSSHF. The nucleotide sequence is TGTGCCAGCAGCAGTTGGGCAGTATGCTCGAGCAGTCACTTC.